The subject of this entry is one T cell receptor beta chain. These data belong to a study of CD8+CD57+ T cells in acquired aplastic anemia. TCR beta VDJ and CDR3 were profiled, and genomic DNA was the template. TCRdb fed the reads into MiXCR, producing one record per CDR3 protein. The table includes about 180,000 distinct CDR3 sequences, around 50% detected once. Patients who underwent sequencing had shown CD8+CD57+ cell expansion by flow cytometry. CDR1 and CDR2 from the germline V gene are MNHEY and SVGEGT. The CDR3 has 17 residues. V gave up 5 bases and J gave up 0 bases; unmatched junction bases: 5.

Material for sequencing was sorted CD4+, CD8+, or CD8+CD57+ T cells (not recorded which) from PBMCs. The receptor comes from a human donor with aplastic anemia. The J gene is TRBJ2-3, the V gene TRBV6-2 or TRBV6-3, with 13 positions matching TRBD2. CDR3 bases: TGTGCCAGCAGTAACGGACTAGCGGGGGTTAGCACAGATACGCAGTATTTT. It is translated as CASSNGLAGVSTDTQYF.